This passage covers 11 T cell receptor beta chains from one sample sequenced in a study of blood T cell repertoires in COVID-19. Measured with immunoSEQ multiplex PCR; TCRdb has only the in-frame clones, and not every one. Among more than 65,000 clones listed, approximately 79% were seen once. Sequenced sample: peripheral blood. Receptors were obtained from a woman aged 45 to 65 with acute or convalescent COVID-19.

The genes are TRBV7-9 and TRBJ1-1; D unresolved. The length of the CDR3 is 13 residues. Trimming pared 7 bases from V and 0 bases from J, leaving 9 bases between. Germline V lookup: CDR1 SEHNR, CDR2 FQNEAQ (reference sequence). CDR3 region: CASTYRVNTEAFF. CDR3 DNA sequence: TGTGCCAGCACCTACCGGGTGAACACTGAAGCTTTCTTT.

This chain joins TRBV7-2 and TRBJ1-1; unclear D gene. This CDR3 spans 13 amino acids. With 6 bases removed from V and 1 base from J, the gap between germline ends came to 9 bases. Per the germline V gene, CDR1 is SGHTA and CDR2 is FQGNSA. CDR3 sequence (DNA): TGTGCCAGCAGTTCGGGGTCGAACACTGAAGCTTTCTTT. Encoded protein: CASSSGSNTEAFF.

The CDR3 coding sequence is TGTGCCAGCAGCAAAAGAGGCGGGAGCACTGAAGCTTTCTTT. Its translation: CASSKRGGSTEAFF. The chain couples TRBV14 to TRBJ1-1, with D unclear. The CDR3 consists of 14 residues. The germline gives CDR1 SGHDN, CDR2 FVKESK. Trimming removed 5 bases from V and 4 bases from J, with 14 bases in between. The full variable domain, completed using reference TRBV14 and TRBJ1-1, is EAGVTQFPSHSVIEKGQTVTLRCDPISGHDNLYWYRRVMGKEIKFLLHFVKESKQDESGMPNNRFLAERTGGTYSTLKVQPAELEDSGVYFCASSKRGGSTEAFFGQGTRLTVV.

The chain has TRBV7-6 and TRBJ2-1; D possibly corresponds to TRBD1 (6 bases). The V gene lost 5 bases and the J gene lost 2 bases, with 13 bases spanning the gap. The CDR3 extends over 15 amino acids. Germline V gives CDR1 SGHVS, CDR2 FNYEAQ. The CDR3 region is CASSPGHQTYNEQFF. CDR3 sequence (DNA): TGTGCCAGCAGCCCGGGACACCAAACCTACAATGAGCAGTTCTTC.

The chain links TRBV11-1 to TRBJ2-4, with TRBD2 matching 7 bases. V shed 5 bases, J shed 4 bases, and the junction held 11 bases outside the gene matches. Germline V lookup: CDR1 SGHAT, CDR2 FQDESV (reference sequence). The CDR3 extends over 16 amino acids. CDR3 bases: TGTGCCAGCAGCCTAGTCCCGGGAGCGGGAAAAAACATTCAGTACTTC. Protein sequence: CASSLVPGAGKNIQYF.

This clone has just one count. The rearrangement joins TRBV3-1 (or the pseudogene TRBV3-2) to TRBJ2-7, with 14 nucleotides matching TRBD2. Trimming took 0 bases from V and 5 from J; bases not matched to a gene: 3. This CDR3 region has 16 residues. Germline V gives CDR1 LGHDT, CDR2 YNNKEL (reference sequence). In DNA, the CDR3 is TGTGCCAGCAGCCAAGATCTGACTAGCGGGGGGGACGAGCAGTACTTC. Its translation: CASSQDLTSGGDEQYF.

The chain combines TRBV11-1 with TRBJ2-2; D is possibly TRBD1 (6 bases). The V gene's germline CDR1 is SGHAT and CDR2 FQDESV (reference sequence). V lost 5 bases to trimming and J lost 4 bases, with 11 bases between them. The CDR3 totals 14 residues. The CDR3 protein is CASSRGQITGELFF. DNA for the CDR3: TGTGCCAGCAGCCGGGGACAAATCACCGGGGAGCTGTTTTTT.

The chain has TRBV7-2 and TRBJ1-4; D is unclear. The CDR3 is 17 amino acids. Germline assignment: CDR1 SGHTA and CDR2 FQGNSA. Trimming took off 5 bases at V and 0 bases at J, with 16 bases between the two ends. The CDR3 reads CASSLIPPGSTNEKLFF. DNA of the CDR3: TGTGCCAGCAGCCTCATCCCACCGGGATCAACTAATGAAAAACTGTTTTTT.

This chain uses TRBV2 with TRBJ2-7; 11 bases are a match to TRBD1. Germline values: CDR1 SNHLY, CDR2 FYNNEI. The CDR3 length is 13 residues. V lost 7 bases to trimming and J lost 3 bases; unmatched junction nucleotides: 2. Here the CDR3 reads CASTGTGGYEQYF. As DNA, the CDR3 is TGTGCCAGCACTGGGACAGGGGGCTACGAGCAGTACTTC.

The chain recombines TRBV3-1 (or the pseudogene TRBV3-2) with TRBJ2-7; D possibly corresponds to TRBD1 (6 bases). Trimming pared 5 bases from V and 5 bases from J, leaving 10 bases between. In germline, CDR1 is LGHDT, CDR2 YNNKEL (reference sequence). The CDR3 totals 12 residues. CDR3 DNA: TGTGCCAGCAGCAACAGGGTCCACGAGCAGTACTTC. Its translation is CASSNRVHEQYF.

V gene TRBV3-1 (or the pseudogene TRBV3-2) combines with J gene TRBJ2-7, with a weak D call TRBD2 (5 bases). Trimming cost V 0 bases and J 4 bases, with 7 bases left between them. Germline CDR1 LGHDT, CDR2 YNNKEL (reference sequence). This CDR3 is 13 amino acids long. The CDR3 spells CASSQERRYEQYF. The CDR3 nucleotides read TGTGCCAGCAGCCAAGAGCGGAGGTACGAGCAGTACTTC.